The clone carrying this T cell receptor (beta chain) has just a few counts. Recruitment covered roughly 22 US areas and drew participants whose ages spanned about 18 to 95 years. Generated by immunoSEQ multiplex PCR, the TCRdb table keeps only in-frame clones and is missing some. The table lists 210,000 or so clones, roughly nine tenths of them singletons, with over 3% in the top ten. This record belongs to a study of blood T cell repertoires in COVID-19. Study information: Symptom resolution, clearance, or two negative PCRs marked the recovered donors of Cohort 3. Material from acute and convalescent COVID-19 was sourced from the United States, Italy and Spain. In each case, the material was cDNA or gDNA derived from T cells, B-cell-depleted T cells, or PBMCs.

The J segment lost 7 bases and the V segment lost 4 bases, leaving 10 bases of the junction unmatched. The germline V gene encodes CDR1 SGHTA and CDR2 FQGNSA. The CDR3 extends over 16 amino acids. This receptor was taken from a woman aged 45-60 years in a cohort exposed to, infected with or recovered from COVID-19 (not recorded which). The chain combines TRBV7-2 with TRBJ1-1; 12 bases fit TRBD1. Material for sequencing was PBMCs or T cells enriched from blood (not recorded which). As DNA, the CDR3 is TGTGCCAGCAGCTCCCGGGACAGGGGGCGCCTCGGTGAAGCTTTCTTT. Protein product: CASSSRDRGRLGEAFF. Combining the CDR3 with reference TRBV7-2 and TRBJ1-1 gives the whole variable domain GAGVSQSPSNKVTEKGKDVELRCDPISGHTALYWYRQSLGQGLEFLIYFQGNSAPDKSGLPSDRFSAERTGGSVSTLTIQRTQQEDSAVYLCASSSRDRGRLGEAFFGQGTRLTVV.